This TCR beta chain was observed in a study of shared clonotypes between healthy human individuals. Findings and caveats of the study: Rarefaction gave evidence that sorted-subset sequencing remained incomplete despite large depth. It was observed that roughly 5% of naive CD4 clonotypes were shared across a few donors.

Germline assignment: CDR1 SGHTS and CDR2 YDEGEE. The germline V and J ends were trimmed by 0 bases and 1 base, with 14 bases remaining between them. This CDR3 has 16 residues. Assay: immunoSEQ multiplex PCR; the TCRdb copy retains only in-frame clones and omits some. The sample carries under 2,500,000 clones, 90% to 97% recorded once. This clone has only one observation. No antigen is known for it. The V call is TRBV5-8, the J call TRBJ2-7; D possibly corresponds to TRBD1 (7 bases). The receptor comes from a man younger than 35 in good health. Sequenced: naive CD4+ T cells sorted from blood. The subset denotes: CD45RA+ positively selected. CDR3: CASSLEQGRMSYEQYF. In nucleotides, the CDR3 is TGTGCCAGCAGCTTGGAACAGGGGAGGATGTCCTACGAGCAGTACTTC.